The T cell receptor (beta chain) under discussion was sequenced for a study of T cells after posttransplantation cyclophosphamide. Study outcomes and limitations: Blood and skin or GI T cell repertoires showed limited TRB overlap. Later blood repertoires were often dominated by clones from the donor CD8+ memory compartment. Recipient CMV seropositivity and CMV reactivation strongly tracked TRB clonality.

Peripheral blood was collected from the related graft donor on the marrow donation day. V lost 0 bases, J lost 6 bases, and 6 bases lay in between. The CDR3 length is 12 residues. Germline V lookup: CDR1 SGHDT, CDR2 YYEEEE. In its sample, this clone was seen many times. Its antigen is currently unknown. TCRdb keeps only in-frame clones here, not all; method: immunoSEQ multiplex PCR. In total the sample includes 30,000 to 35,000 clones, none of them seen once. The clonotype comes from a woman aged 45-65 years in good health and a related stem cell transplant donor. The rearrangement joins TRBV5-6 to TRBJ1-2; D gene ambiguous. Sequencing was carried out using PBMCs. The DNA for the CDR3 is TGTGCCAGCAGCTTGGGCAGAAATGGCTACACCTTC. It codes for CASSLGRNGYTF.